Listed below are T cell receptor beta chains from one sample, sequenced in a study of OX40 agonist ivuxolimab in advanced cancers. The protocol was immunoSEQ multiplex PCR, while the TCRdb copy is restricted to in-frame clones and leaves out a portion. This sample has around 35,000 clones, with under 85% found just once. Sequencing was performed on CD4+ or CD8+ T cells sorted from blood, taken in a trial of the OX40 agonist ivuxolimab. The source is an adult with an advanced solid tumor such as melanoma, head and neck, liver or kidney cancer. Both conserved end residues are part of each CDR3. Fields, in order: clone size, J gene, V gene, D gene, CDR3 protein, CDR3 DNA. The D gene is left open where the match is weak. Where a row states a size, it is once, few, many or the class of an expanded clone; other rows omit it.

.,TRBJ1-4,TRBV21-1,.,CASSPRVAALEKLFF,TGTGCCAGCAGCCCCCGGGTCGCGGCGCTTGAAAAACTGTTTTTT
few,TRBJ1-1,TRBV27,.,CASSLTRGASTEAFF,TGTGCCAGCAGTTTAACCCGGGGGGCGAGCACTGAAGCTTTCTTT
.,TRBJ2-5,TRBV28,TRBD2,CASQPPQGRGGTQYF,TGTGCCAGCCAACCCCCACAGGGTCGGGGGGGGACCCAGTACTTC
.,TRBJ1-2,TRBV15,.,CATSARTDLWRGYTF,TGTGCCACCAGCGCACGGACAGACCTCTGGAGAGGCTACACCTTC
large,TRBJ2-7,TRBV4-1,.,CASSLQPGGRNEQYF,TGCGCCAGCAGCCTCCAACCGGGGGGCCGGAACGAGCAGTACTTC
.,TRBJ2-7,TRBV6-5,.,CASSPSRREQYF,TGTGCCAGCAGTCCCAGTCGGCGCGAGCAGTACTTC
.,TRBJ1-2,TRBV29-1,.,CSVEQSNYGYTF,TGCAGCGTTGAGCAGAGTAACTATGGCTACACCTTC
.,TRBJ2-3,TRBV20-1,.,CSPETDTQYF,TGCAGCCCCGAGACAGATACGCAGTATTTT
once,TRBJ2-7,TRBV28,TRBD2,CASSSPTGGRPYEQYF,TGTGCCAGCAGTTCCCCGACGGGGGGACGGCCCTACGAGCAGTACTTC
medium-sized,TRBJ1-1,TRBV2,.,CASSEWRTVNTEAFF,TGTGCCAGCAGTGAATGGCGGACGGTGAACACTGAAGCTTTCTTT
once,TRBJ2-1,TRBV27,TRBD1,CASSRQGYGSYNEQFF,TGTGCCAGCAGTCGACAGGGATATGGGTCCTACAATGAGCAGTTCTTC
.,TRBJ2-3,TRBV5-5,.,CASSVRERLTDTQYF,TGTGCCAGCAGTGTTCGAGAGCGGCTCACAGATACGCAGTATTTT
.,TRBJ1-2,TRBV9,TRBD1,CASSVGTGGNYGYTF,TGTGCCAGCAGCGTCGGGACAGGGGGCAACTATGGCTACACCTTC
.,TRBJ2-3,TRBV5-6,TRBD2,CASSATLAGERDTTDTQYF,TGTGCCAGCAGCGCCACACTAGCGGGAGAGAGGGATACAACAGATACGCAGTATTTT
once,TRBJ1-6,TRBV7-2,.,CASSLVGGSSYNSPLHF,TGTGCCAGCAGCTTAGTGGGCGGGAGCTCCTATAATTCACCCCTCCACTTT
.,TRBJ2-3,TRBV5-1,TRBD2,CASSTLAGGRTDTQYF,TGCGCCAGCAGCACGTTAGCGGGAGGGAGGACAGATACGCAGTATTTT
.,TRBJ1-6,TRBV5-4,.,CASSSSGGYNSPLHF,TGTGCCAGCAGCTCCTCGGGGGGTTATAATTCACCCCTCCACTTT
.,TRBJ2-3,TRBV7-9,TRBD1,CASSGPDRGATDTQYF,TGTGCCAGCAGCGGACCGGACAGGGGGGCAACAGATACGCAGTATTTT
.,TRBJ1-6,TRBV25-1,.,CASEAGTNLNSPLHF,TGTGCCAGCGAAGCCGGGACTAACTTAAATTCACCCCTCCACTTT
.,TRBJ1-6,TRBV6-6,.,CASQTERDSPLHF,TGTGCCAGCCAGACAGAGAGGGATTCACCCCTCCACTTT
once,TRBJ2-7,TRBV30,.,CAWSVRGMRVRSSYEQYF,TGTGCCTGGAGTGTACGAGGAATGAGAGTTAGGAGCTCCTACGAGCAGTACTTC
.,TRBJ1-6,TRBV14,.,CASSVHREGNSPLHF,TGTGCCAGCAGCGTTCACAGGGAAGGGAATTCACCCCTCCACTTT
once,TRBJ1-5,TRBV6-6,.,CASSYSAGDSNQPQHF,TGTGCCAGCAGTTACTCTGCGGGAGATAGCAATCAGCCCCAGCATTTT
.,TRBJ2-1,TRBV2,.,CASIIDPHNEQFF,TGTGCCAGCATTATCGACCCCCACAATGAGCAGTTCTTC
.,TRBJ1-4,TRBV6-1,.,CASSVGGNEKLFF,TGTGCCAGCAGTGTTGGAGGGAATGAAAAACTGTTTTTT
.,TRBJ1-2,TRBV19,.,CASSIDRGNYGYTF,TGTGCCAGTAGTATAGACCGGGGGAACTATGGCTACACCTTC
.,TRBJ1-1,TRBV6-1,.,CASSGGGSNTEAFF,TGTGCCAGCAGTGGGGGAGGGTCCAACACTGAAGCTTTCTTT
.,TRBJ2-7,TRBV7-3,.,CASSLFGREQYF,TGTGCCAGCAGCTTATTCGGGAGAGAGCAGTACTTC
few,TRBJ1-1,TRBV9,.,CASDRGGGTEAFF,TGTGCCAGCGATCGGGGGGGTGGCACTGAAGCTTTCTTT
.,TRBJ2-1,TRBV7-9,.,CASSETRGRVDYNEQFF,TGTGCCAGCAGCGAAACCCGGGGCAGGGTAGACTACAATGAGCAGTTCTTC
.,TRBJ1-4,TRBV7-8,.,CASSSSDRANEKLFF,TGTGCCAGCAGCTCCAGCGATAGGGCTAATGAAAAACTGTTTTTT
.,TRBJ1-2,TRBV19,.,CASTPRAGGYTF,TGTGCCAGTACGCCCCGGGCGGGTGGCTACACCTTC
.,TRBJ2-5,TRBV7-3,TRBD1,CASSLTGQGGSETQYF,TGTGCCAGCAGCTTAACCGGACAGGGGGGAAGTGAGACCCAGTACTTC
.,TRBJ2-7,TRBV2,.,CASRYRGNTHEQYF,TGTGCCAGCAGGTACCGGGGGAACACCCACGAGCAGTACTTC
.,TRBJ2-7,TRBV20-1,.,CSASATEQYF,TGCAGTGCGTCCGCTACCGAGCAGTACTTC
.,TRBJ1-3,TRBV29-1,.,CSVRTGNTIYF,TGCAGCGTGAGGACTGGAAACACCATATATTTT
.,TRBJ1-1,TRBV19,.,CASSPPRGNTEAFF,TGTGCCAGTAGTCCCCCGAGAGGAAATACTGAAGCTTTCTTT
.,TRBJ2-7,TRBV9,.,CASSVGSGTRAWEQYF,TGTGCCAGCAGCGTAGGGTCAGGGACACGGGCTTGGGAGCAGTACTTC
.,TRBJ2-7,TRBV6-1,TRBD2,CASSAFGGGIYEQYF,TGTGCCAGTAGTGCCTTCGGGGGAGGGATATACGAGCAGTACTTC
.,TRBJ1-5,TRBV7-8,.,CASSFGSNQPQHF,TGTGCCAGCAGCTTCGGGTCAAATCAGCCCCAGCATTTT